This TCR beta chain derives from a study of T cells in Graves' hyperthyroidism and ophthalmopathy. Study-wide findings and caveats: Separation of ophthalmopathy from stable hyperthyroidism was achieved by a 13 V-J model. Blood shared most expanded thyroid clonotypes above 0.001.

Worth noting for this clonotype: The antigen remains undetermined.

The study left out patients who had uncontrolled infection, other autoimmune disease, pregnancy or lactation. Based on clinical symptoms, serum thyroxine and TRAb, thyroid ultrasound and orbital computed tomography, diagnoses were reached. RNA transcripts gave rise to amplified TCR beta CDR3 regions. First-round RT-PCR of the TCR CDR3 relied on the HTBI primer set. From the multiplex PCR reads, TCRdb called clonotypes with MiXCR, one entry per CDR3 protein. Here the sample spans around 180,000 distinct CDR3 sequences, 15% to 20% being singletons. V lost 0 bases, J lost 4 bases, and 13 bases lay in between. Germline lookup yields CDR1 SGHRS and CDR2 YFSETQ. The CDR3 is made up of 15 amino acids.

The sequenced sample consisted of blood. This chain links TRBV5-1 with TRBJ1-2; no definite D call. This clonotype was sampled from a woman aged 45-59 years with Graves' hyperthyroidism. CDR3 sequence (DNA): TGCGCCAGCAGCTTGGTCAGCGGGGATAGCTATGGCTACACCTTC. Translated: CASSLVSGDSYGYTF.